This T cell receptor beta chain was sequenced in a study of OX40 agonist ivuxolimab in advanced cancers. Whole-study context: Administration of intravenous ivuxolimab to patients occurred every 2 weeks at 0.01 to 10 mg/kg. Patients were under 90% male with ages roughly 20 to 85, mean about 60.

Here immunoSEQ multiplex PCR was the method, and the copy in TCRdb shows in-frame clones only, minus some. The sample shows roughly 28,000 clones, approximately 85% of them seen only once. Patients with autoimmune history or systemic immunosuppression were excluded. Blood was sampled at baseline, cycle 4 day 1, and cycle 7 day 1. The sample holds a few counts of this clone. CDR1 and CDR2 from the germline V gene are GTSNPN and SVGIG (reference sequence). The CDR3 extends over 13 amino acids. V was cut by 1 base and J by 1 base, with 7 bases left in between. Sequencing was performed on CD4+ or CD8+ T cells sorted from blood, taken in a trial of the OX40 agonist ivuxolimab. The chain joins TRBV30 to TRBJ1-1; D is unresolved. This TCR came from an adult with an advanced solid tumor such as melanoma, head and neck, liver or kidney cancer. CDR3 in amino acids: CAWSEAENTEAFF. DNA of the CDR3: TGTGCCTGGAGTGAGGCGGAGAACACTGAAGCTTTCTTT.